Shown below are 30 T cell receptor beta chains from a single sample sequenced in a study of cytotoxic CD8 clonotypes in ibrutinib-treated CLL (dated by TCRdb to the early 2020s). Library creation used the immunoSEQ multiplex PCR assay. TCRdb provides this immuneACCESS table in a form limited to in-frame rearrangements. Some clones are lacking; in checked studies, under half of them reflect an unresolved V gene, and why the rest are absent is not known. A total of around 310,000 clones appear in this sample, about 80% of them only once. The leading ten clones occupy 6.5% to 8.5% of the sample. Sample: PBMCs, taken before ibrutinib treatment. These receptors all come from a human donor with chronic lymphocytic leukemia.

The V and J genes are TRBV5-1 and TRBJ2-7; 7 nucleotides line up with TRBD2. Germline CDR1 SGHRS, CDR2 YFSETQ. V lost 0 bases and J lost 3; bases outside the gene matches: 6. This CDR3 has 15 amino acids. CDR3 DNA sequence: TGCGCCAGCAGCTTGGGGGCGGGAGTGGGCTACGAGCAGTACTTC. Protein sequence: CASSLGAGVGYEQYF.

The chain couples TRBV6-5 to TRBJ1-1, with D unresolved. CDR3 size: 11 residues. Germline V gene data show CDR1 as MNHEY and CDR2 as SVGAGI. V was shortened by 6 bases and J by 8 bases, with 10 bases between the two germline ends. The CDR3 here is CASRNAREAFF. CDR3 nucleotides: TGTGCCAGCAGGAACGCACGAGAAGCTTTCTTT.

This chain uses TRBV27 with TRBJ2-5; 9 nucleotides match TRBD1. Germline loops: CDR1 MNHEY, CDR2 SMNVEV (reference sequence). J lost 4 bases, V lost 7 bases, and 13 bases had no gene match. The CDR3 contains 16 residues. Written as DNA, the CDR3 is TGTGCCAGCACCTCTGCGGGACAGGGAGGTGCAGAGACCCAGTACTTC. This encodes CASTSAGQGGAETQYF.

This chain joins TRBV4-3 and TRBJ2-7, with no clear D. Germline lookup yields CDR1 LGHNA and CDR2 YSLEER. Trimming pared 3 bases from V and 7 bases from J, leaving 22 bases between. The CDR3 length is 16 residues. The CDR3 bases are TGCGCCAGCAGCCATATCCTTGGGCCAACATTGGGTGAGCAGTACTTC. Translation: CASSHILGPTLGEQYF.

This clone was seen only once. The chain carries TRBV19 and TRBJ2-5, with no clear D. The V and J ends lost 4 bases and 0 bases respectively, with 9 bases between them. Per germline, CDR1 LNHDA and CDR2 SQIVND (reference sequence). This CDR3 is 14 amino acids long. Written as DNA, the CDR3 is TGTGCCAGTAGTAGGGTACAGAACCAAGAGACCCAGTACTTC. It codes for CASSRVQNQETQYF.

The chain links TRBV7-6 to TRBJ2-3; 7 bases line up with TRBD2. From germline, CDR1 is SGHVS and CDR2 FNYEAQ. The CDR3 has 19 amino acids. V was clipped by 3 bases and J by 6 bases; unmatched bases: 21. The CDR3 nucleotides read TGTGCCAGCAGCTTGACCACTCACGTGGGGGGGTCTTTCGTCGATACGCAGTATTTT. Translating gives CASSLTTHVGGSFVDTQYF.

The chain recombines TRBV29-1 with TRBJ2-7; D is perhaps TRBD2 (7 bases). Trimming took off 7 bases at V and 1 base at J, with 20 bases between the two ends. Germline V gene sequence: CDR1 SQVTM, CDR2 ANQGSEA. The CDR3 is made up of 15 amino acids. CDR3 in amino acids: CSAGGGETLSYEQYF. CDR3 nucleotides: TGCAGCGCGGGGGGCGGTGAAACCCTTTCCTACGAGCAGTACTTC.

This chain uses TRBV7-7 with TRBJ2-2; 8 bases fit TRBD1. The CDR3 runs to 16 residues. Germline V gene sequence: CDR1 SSHAT, CDR2 FNYEAQ (reference sequence). V dropped 3 bases and J dropped 2; count of bases not matched to a gene: 5. DNA of the CDR3: TGTGCCAGCAGCTTCTCGACAGGGGAAAACACCGGGGAGCTGTTTTTT. Protein: CASSFSTGENTGELFF.

This clone was detected a few times. The gene calls are TRBV7-3 and TRBJ2-5; the match to TRBD2 covers 8 bases. Per germline, CDR1 SGHTA and CDR2 FQGTGA. The CDR3 has 13 amino acids. With V trimmed by 5 bases and J by 5 bases, 4 bases remained unmatched. CDR3 protein: CASSPGRGETQYF. The CDR3 coding sequence is TGTGCCAGCAGCCCCGGGAGGGGTGAGACCCAGTACTTC.

This chain links TRBV5-1 with TRBJ2-1, with a tentative D call TRBD2 (7 bases). CDR3 size: 15 residues. V was trimmed by 5 bases and J by 4 bases, leaving 16 bases between them. CDR1 is SGHRS and CDR2 is YFSETQ in the germline V gene. The CDR3 DNA reads as TGCGCCAGCAGGGACGGGGGGCCCCCTTACAATGAGCAGTTCTTC. Protein product: CASRDGGPPYNEQFF.

CDR3 region: CASSRVGQGAPYEQYF. The CDR3 coding sequence is TGTGCCAGCAGCAGAGTTGGACAGGGAGCCCCCTACGAGCAGTACTTC. V and J are TRBV2 and TRBJ2-7; 8 bases map to TRBD1. Germline loops: CDR1 SNHLY, CDR2 FYNNEI. The CDR3 loop spans 16 amino acids. V lost 6 bases, J lost 2 bases, and 12 bases stayed unmatched.

The gene calls are TRBV27 and TRBJ2-1; a possible D gene is TRBD2 (5 bases). Germline lookup yields CDR1 MNHEY and CDR2 SMNVEV (reference sequence). Trimming removed 4 bases from V and 9 bases from J, with 22 bases in between. The CDR3 is 16 amino acids. The CDR3: CASSSDFGSLFSEQFF. The CDR3 DNA reads as TGTGCCAGCAGTTCGGACTTTGGCTCCTTGTTCAGTGAGCAGTTCTTC.

V usage is TRBV2 and J usage is TRBJ2-7; tentative D call: TRBD1 (5 bases). Germline V lookup: CDR1 SNHLY, CDR2 FYNNEI. Deletions cut 1 base from V and 4 bases from J, with 5 bases between. The CDR3 runs to 12 residues. In DNA, the CDR3 is TGTGCCAGCAGTGAAGACAGGTACGAGCAGTACTTC. This codes for CASSEDRYEQYF.

CDR3 protein: CASSVEGQINNEQFF. For the CDR3, the DNA is TGTGCCAGCAGCGTAGAGGGACAGATTAACAATGAGCAGTTCTTC. The V call is TRBV9, the J call TRBJ2-1; 7 nucleotides match TRBD1. CDR1 and CDR2 from the germline V gene are SGDLS and YYNGEE. V dropped 0 bases and J dropped 5; count of bases not matched to a gene: 5. The CDR3 has 15 amino acids.

This clone is a singleton in its sample. The chain is built from TRBV19 and TRBJ2-7; possibly TRBD2 for D (5 bases). Germline V gives CDR1 LNHDA, CDR2 SQIVND (reference sequence). The CDR3 is made up of 12 amino acids. Trimming pared 3 bases from V and 5 bases from J, leaving 8 bases between. The DNA for the CDR3 is TGTGCCAGTAGTATTCGGCGGGACGAGCAGTACTTC. Translating it yields CASSIRRDEQYF.

The chain couples TRBV19 to TRBJ1-5; D ambiguous. Trimming left V 3 bases short and J 0 bases short, with 9 bases between. This CDR3 is built from 15 residues. The germline V gene has CDR1 LNHDA and CDR2 SQIVND (reference sequence). The CDR3 bases are TGTGCCAGTAGTATGTTCACAGATAGCAATCAGCCCCAGCATTTT. This translates into CASSMFTDSNQPQHF.

This chain connects TRBV6-1 to TRBJ2-1; D ambiguous. Trimming stripped 6 bases from V and 8 bases from J, with 8 bases between. The CDR3 runs 11 residues. The germline gives CDR1 MNHNS, CDR2 SASEGT. The CDR3 loop is CASRSWDEQFF. CDR3 in DNA: TGTGCCAGCAGGTCTTGGGATGAGCAGTTCTTC.

This rearrangement joins TRBV4-1 to TRBJ1-2, with a possible D match to TRBD1 (5 bases). The ends were cut back, 2 bases at V and 0 bases at J, with 22 bases in the middle. Germline V gives CDR1 MGHRA, CDR2 YSYEKL. The CDR3 length is 19 residues. The CDR3 loop reads CASSQPVGTPSITNYGYTF. CDR3 nucleotides: TGCGCCAGCAGCCAACCGGTAGGGACGCCCTCGATAACTAACTATGGCTACACCTTC.

The chain is built from TRBV6-1 and TRBJ1-2; TRBD1 matches at 7 bases. Germline trimming cut 5 bases from V and 5 bases from J; bases unmatched to any gene: 8. CDR1 and CDR2 (germline): MNHNS, SASEGT. This CDR3 region has 14 residues. The CDR3 here is CASSRDRAGYGYTF. CDR3 DNA: TGTGCCAGCAGTAGAGACAGGGCGGGGTATGGCTACACCTTC.

V usage is TRBV18 and J usage is TRBJ1-1, with D maybe TRBD1 (5 bases). CDR3 length: 13 amino acids. V lost 6 bases and J lost 8, with 16 bases in between. Per the germline V gene, CDR1 is KGHSH and CDR2 is LQKENI. This CDR3 reads CASSPEGPTEAFF. The DNA for the CDR3 is TGTGCCAGCTCTCCGGAGGGGCCGACGGAAGCTTTCTTT. Combining the CDR3 with reference TRBV18 and TRBJ1-1 gives the whole variable domain NAGVMQNPRHLVRRRGQEARLRCSPMKGHSHVYWYRQLPEEGLKFMVYLQKENIIDESGMPKERFSAEFPKEGPSILRIQQVVRGDSAAYFCASSPEGPTEAFFGQGTRLTVV.

This sequence joins TRBV30 and TRBJ1-4; 9 nucleotides agree with TRBD1. The CDR3 totals 13 residues. J was trimmed by 12 bases and V by 2 bases; bases with no gene match: 7. Germline CDR1 GTSNPN, CDR2 SVGIG (reference sequence). CDR3 sequence reads: CAWSTDRGMQLFF. The CDR3, as DNA: TGTGCCTGGAGTACGGACAGGGGAATGCAACTGTTTTTT.

The chain employs TRBV9 and TRBJ1-5; TRBD1 agrees at 8 bases. This CDR3 comprises 17 residues. The V and J ends lost 0 bases and 2 bases, in that order; junction bases with no gene match: 7. Germline V gives CDR1 SGDLS, CDR2 YYNGEE. CDR3 region: CASSVDQGAGGNQPQHF. CDR3 DNA sequence: TGTGCCAGCAGCGTAGATCAGGGGGCAGGAGGCAATCAGCCCCAGCATTTT.

CDR3 sequence reads: CASSLETPIGFF. The CDR3 bases are TGTGCCAGCAGCTTAGAGACCCCGATCGGGTTCTTC. The gene calls are TRBV7-9 and TRBJ2-1; no clear D gene. Trimming pared 1 base from V and 15 bases from J, leaving 13 bases between. The CDR3 loop spans 12 amino acids. Germline assignment: CDR1 SEHNR and CDR2 FQNEAQ (reference sequence). The whole variable domain, remainder taken from reference TRBV7-9 and TRBJ2-1, is DTGVSQNPRHKITKRGQNVTFRCDPISEHNRLYWYRQTLGQGPEFLTYFQNEAQLEKSRLLSDRFSAERPKGSFSTLEIQRTEQGDSAMYLCASSLETPIGFFGPGTRLTVL.

This rearrangement joins TRBV28 to TRBJ2-1; D uncertain. The germline V gene encodes CDR1 MDHEN and CDR2 SYDVKM. The length of the CDR3 is 14 residues. The germline V and J ends were trimmed by 2 bases and 3 bases, with 8 bases remaining between them. CDR3 sequence (DNA): TGTGCCAGCAGTTTAGGGGATTTCTACAATGAGCAGTTCTTC. Translation gives CASSLGDFYNEQFF.

This sequence joins TRBV2 and TRBJ1-5; D gene ambiguous. The CDR3 runs 12 residues. V dropped 6 bases and J dropped 4 bases, with 7 bases sitting between them. CDR1 is SNHLY, CDR2 FYNNEI, per germline. CDR3 nucleotides: TGTGCCAGCAGGGTGGTTAATCAGCCCCAGCATTTT. It is translated as CASRVVNQPQHF.

This sequence joins TRBV14 and TRBJ2-5, with D possibly matching TRBD2 (5 bases). The V gene lost 0 bases and the J gene lost 0 bases, with 8 bases spanning the gap. Germline V gene data show CDR1 as SGHDN and CDR2 as FVKESK. CDR3 length: 15 residues. Written as DNA, the CDR3 is TGTGCCAGCAGCCAAGATTGGGAGTACCAAGAGACCCAGTACTTC. Translation: CASSQDWEYQETQYF.

The gene calls are TRBV13 and TRBJ2-7; possible D gene TRBD2, 5 bases. Trimming shortened V by 3 bases and J by 2 bases, and 11 bases separated the two germline ends. This CDR3 comprises 14 residues. CDR1 is PRHDT and CDR2 is FYEKMQ in the germline V gene (reference sequence). The CDR3: CASSFGGFTYEQYF. CDR3 DNA sequence: TGTGCCAGCAGCTTCGGCGGGTTTACCTACGAGCAGTACTTC.

This clone was picked up one time. This chain links TRBV5-1 with TRBJ2-2; TRBD2 aligns across 9 bases. V lost 0 bases, J lost 4 bases, and 10 bases stayed unmatched. Germline assignment: CDR1 SGHRS and CDR2 YFSETQ. The CDR3 loop spans 18 amino acids. CDR3 bases: TGCGCCAGCAGCTTGGAGGGTAGCGGGAGTACTTTCACCGGGGAGCTGTTTTTT. The encoded protein is CASSLEGSGSTFTGELFF.

The chain combines TRBV10-3 with TRBJ2-1; maybe TRBD2 (6 bases). Trimming removed 4 bases at V and 6 bases at J, with 13 bases between. The CDR3 length is 14 residues. Germline CDR1 and CDR2: ENHRY and SYGVKD. This CDR3 is CAISGLESGNEQFF. CDR3 nucleotides: TGTGCCATCAGTGGACTAGAGTCCGGCAATGAGCAGTTCTTC.

The chain carries TRBV2 and TRBJ2-7, with a tentative D call TRBD2 (5 bases). The V and J ends lost 8 bases and 5 bases respectively, with 13 bases between them. Germline V gives CDR1 SNHLY, CDR2 FYNNEI. This CDR3 has 12 amino acids. The DNA of the CDR3 is TGTGCCAGCGGCCTTTTGAGGGACGAGCAGTACTTC. Translation: CASGLLRDEQYF. The entire variable domain, with the rest obtained from reference TRBV2 and TRBJ2-7, is as follows: EPEVTQTPSHQVTQMGQEVILRCVPISNHLYFYWYRQILGQKVEFLVSFYNNEISEKSEIFDDQFSVERPDGSNFTLKIRSTKLEDSAMYFCASGLLRDEQYFGPGTRLTVT.